This entry lists 32 T cell receptor beta chains sequenced from one sample in a study of T cell repertoires in cytomegalovirus infection. TCRdb recomputed calls from the reads with MiXCR, one row per CDR3 protein. The sample carries 100,000 to 150,000 distinct CDR3 sequences, 32% recorded once. The antigens these receptors bind are not known. Sequenced material: CD8+ T cells from cultured PBMCs, taken from culture after CMV antigen stimulation. The receptors were sampled from a human donor in good health (CMV status not recorded). Some clones in this sample may be carry-over from other donors' samples.

The rearrangement joins TRBV7-3 to TRBJ2-7; 7 bases match TRBD1. V gave up 2 bases and J gave up 5 bases; unmatched junction bases: 6. CDR1 and CDR2 (germline): SGHTA, FQGTGA. CDR3 length: 14 amino acids. In DNA form, the CDR3 reads TGTGCCAGCAGCTTAGAGGGTCAGGGGGACGAGCAGTACTTC. The encoded protein is CASSLEGQGDEQYF.

The chain has TRBV5-4 and TRBJ2-5; the match to TRBD1 covers 11 bases. The V segment lost 4 bases and the J segment 3 bases; nucleotides outside the gene matches: 5. CDR3 length: 15 amino acids. Germline assignment: CDR1 SGHNT and CDR2 YYREEE (reference sequence). CDR3 coding DNA: TGTGCCAGCAGCGGCCGGGACAGGGGGGAAGAGACCCAGTACTTC. This translates into CASSGRDRGEETQYF.

The CDR3 spells CASSQGDRTEGNEKLFF. The CDR3 bases are TGCGCCAGCAGCCAGGGGGACAGGACGGAGGGTAATGAAAAACTGTTTTTT. The chain links TRBV4-1 to TRBJ1-4; 8 nucleotides agree with TRBD1. V was clipped by 3 bases and J by 4 bases; unmatched bases: 10. Per the germline V gene, CDR1 is MGHRA and CDR2 is YSYEKL. The CDR3 is 17 amino acids.

In its sample, this clonotype was seen many times. The chain couples TRBV20-1 to TRBJ1-2, with TRBD1 matching 9 bases. With 3 bases clipped from V and 8 bases from J, the junction kept 10 bases outside the gene matches. This CDR3 has 14 amino acids. The germline CDR1 and CDR2 sequences are DFQATT and SNEGSKA (reference sequence). The CDR3 region has the DNA TGCAGTGCTAGGAACCCCGGGACAGGGAACGGCTACACCTTC. This encodes CSARNPGTGNGYTF.

There are a few counts of this clonotype. This rearrangement joins TRBV5-6 to TRBJ2-1; a weak D match, TRBD2 (5 bases). CDR1 is SGHDT and CDR2 is YYEEEE in the germline V gene. CDR3 size: 16 residues. Trimming pared 0 bases from V and 2 bases from J, leaving 12 bases between. The CDR3 sequence is CASSLGAGETYNEQFF. The CDR3 nucleotides are TGTGCCAGCAGCTTGGGGGCGGGCGAAACCTACAATGAGCAGTTCTTC.

This clonotype was detected many times. The V call is TRBV7-2, the J call TRBJ2-7, with 10 bases lining up with TRBD1. This CDR3 region has 18 residues. V gave up 5 bases and J gave up 2 bases; unmatched junction bases: 15. Germline V gene data show CDR1 as SGHTA and CDR2 as FQGNSA. CDR3 protein: CASSTETGGLTTTYEQYF. The CDR3 nucleotides are TGTGCCAGCAGCACAGAGACAGGGGGCTTAACCACTACCTACGAGCAGTACTTC.

This chain uses TRBV7-9 with TRBJ1-6; D unresolved. Germline V gene sequence: CDR1 SEHNR, CDR2 FQNEAQ (reference sequence). The V end was cut by 5 bases, the J end by 11 bases, with 13 bases between. The CDR3 has 13 residues. The CDR3 loop is CASSPGVSAPLHF. In DNA form, the CDR3 reads TGTGCCAGCAGCCCGGGCGTTTCGGCACCCCTCCACTTT.

There are many counts of this clonotype. The CDR3 loop reads CASSELGGWNGYTF. CDR3 in DNA: TGTGCCAGCAGTGAGTTGGGGGGATGGAATGGCTACACCTTC. The chain links TRBV6-1 to TRBJ1-2; D possibly corresponds to TRBD1 (5 bases). Looked up from germline, CDR1 is MNHNS and CDR2 is SASEGT. The V end was cut by 3 bases, the J end by 6 bases, with 14 bases between. The CDR3 length is 14 residues.

The V gene is TRBV5-4, the J gene TRBJ1-1; D is undetermined. Trimming removed 7 bases at V and 4 bases at J, with 14 bases between. The CDR3 is 13 residues long. Per the germline V gene, CDR1 is SGHNT and CDR2 is YYREEE (reference sequence). The chain's CDR3 is CASFLQGSTEAFF. The DNA of the CDR3 is TGTGCCAGCTTCCTACAAGGGAGCACTGAAGCTTTCTTT.

This clonotype occurred a few times. V is TRBV7-9 and J is TRBJ2-1; a weak D match, TRBD1 (5 bases). This CDR3 has 14 residues. Trimming shortened V by 1 base and J by 8 bases, and 12 bases separated the two germline ends. From germline, CDR1 is SEHNR and CDR2 FQNEAQ (reference sequence). CDR3 protein: CASSLGSRVYEQFF. CDR3 sequence (DNA): TGTGCCAGCAGCTTAGGCAGCAGGGTGTATGAGCAGTTCTTC.

In its sample, this clonotype was seen a few times. V is TRBV19 and J is TRBJ2-6; D not certain. V was shortened by 0 bases and J by 0 bases, with 12 bases between the two germline ends. CDR3 size: 18 residues. Per the germline V gene, CDR1 is LNHDA and CDR2 is SQIVND (reference sequence). The CDR3 DNA is TGTGCCAGTAGTATAGAAACAGAAGGATACTCTGGGGCCAACGTCCTGACTTTC. This gives the protein CASSIETEGYSGANVLTF.

This clonotype was picked up many times. The rearrangement uses TRBV25-1 and TRBJ2-7; possible D gene TRBD1, 5 bases. In germline, CDR1 is MGHDK, CDR2 SYGVNS. The CDR3 sequence is 12 residues long. The V and J ends lost 2 bases and 6 bases respectively, with 8 bases between them. Written as DNA, the CDR3 is TGTGCCAGCAGTGAAGGGGCTGGCGAGCAGTACTTC. As protein: CASSEGAGEQYF.

This clonotype has just a few counts. V and J are TRBV7-9 and TRBJ2-4; 8 bases align to TRBD2. Germline CDR1 reads SEHNR; CDR2 reads FQNEAQ (reference sequence). Trimming cost V 0 bases and J 8 bases; bases outside gene matches: 12. CDR3 length equals 17 residues. This CDR3 reads CASSLATSGWGMDIQYF. For the CDR3, the DNA is TGTGCCAGCAGCTTAGCAACTAGCGGATGGGGCATGGACATTCAGTACTTC.

This clonotype showed up many times. J is TRBJ1-3 and V is TRBV7-2; D remains ambiguous. The V end lost 1 base, the J end lost 0 bases, and 4 bases lay between the germline ends. Looked up from germline, CDR1 is SGHTA and CDR2 is FQGNSA. CDR3 size: 14 residues. CDR3 bases: TGTGCCAGCAGCTTAGGGGGCTCTGGAAACACCATATATTTT. It codes for CASSLGGSGNTIYF.

Only a few counts were recorded for this clonotype. This chain joins TRBV6-2 or TRBV6-3 and TRBJ2-2; D is possibly TRBD1 (6 bases). The V gene lost 4 bases and the J gene lost 5 bases, with 11 bases spanning the gap. Germline loops: CDR1 MNHEY, CDR2 SVGEGT. The CDR3 contains 14 residues. The CDR3 is CASSWAGVTGELFF. The CDR3 DNA reads as TGTGCCAGCAGTTGGGCAGGGGTTACCGGGGAGCTGTTTTTT.

This clonotype is a singleton in its sample. V usage is TRBV20-1 and J usage is TRBJ2-7; 10 bases are a match to TRBD2. This CDR3 comprises 15 residues. Looked up from germline, CDR1 is DFQATT and CDR2 is SNEGSKA (reference sequence). V lost 3 bases and J lost 4; bases outside the gene matches: 9. CDR3 in DNA: TGCAGTGCTAGGAGTCTAGCGGGAGACCTTTACGAGCAGTACTTC. This encodes CSARSLAGDLYEQYF.

The rearrangement joins TRBV2 to TRBJ1-5; possibly TRBD1 for D (5 bases). Germline V gives CDR1 SNHLY, CDR2 FYNNEI. This CDR3 region has 13 residues. Trimming cost V 6 bases and J 6 bases, with 12 bases left between them. CDR3 sequence: CASSPRASQPQHF. In nucleotides, the CDR3 is TGTGCCAGCAGCCCCAGGGCTAGTCAGCCCCAGCATTTT. The full variable domain, its missing parts supplied by reference TRBV2 and TRBJ1-5, is EPEVTQTPSHQVTQMGQEVILRCVPISNHLYFYWYRQILGQKVEFLVSFYNNEISEKSEIFDDQFSVERPDGSNFTLKIRSTKLEDSAMYFCASSPRASQPQHFGDGTRLSIL.

The chain couples TRBV6-2 or TRBV6-3 to TRBJ2-7; 7 nucleotides line up with TRBD2. From germline, CDR1 is MNHEY and CDR2 SVGEGT. Losses at the gene ends were 5 bases for V and 4 bases for J; bases not matched to a gene: 11. The CDR3 covers 15 residues. CDR3 protein: CASSELGGEGYEQYF. The CDR3 DNA sequence: TGTGCCAGCAGTGAATTGGGAGGGGAAGGGTACGAGCAGTACTTC.

Only a few counts were recorded for this clonotype. V and J are TRBV14 and TRBJ2-7; maybe TRBD2 (5 bases). Germline CDR1 and CDR2: SGHDN and FVKESK. V was clipped by 1 base and J by 5 bases, with 12 bases between them. This CDR3 region has 14 residues. The CDR3 DNA is TGTGCCAGCAGCCAAGGACGGACCGGGAACGAGCAGTACTTC. Encoded protein: CASSQGRTGNEQYF.

The V call is TRBV19, the J call TRBJ1-2; TRBD1 matches at 7 bases. The CDR3 covers 15 residues. Unmatched junction bases numbered 12, after V lost 3 bases and J lost 8 bases. Looked up from germline, CDR1 is LNHDA and CDR2 is SQIVND (reference sequence). CDR3: CASSILSGTAGGYTF. In nucleotides, the CDR3 is TGTGCCAGTAGTATTCTTTCAGGGACAGCGGGCGGCTACACCTTC.

Remarks on this clonotype: Since no conserved phenylalanine or tryptophan closes the CDR3, a read error is the likely cause. The V call is TRBV12-3 or TRBV12-4, the J call TRBJ1-1; D is undetermined. There are 14 residues in the CDR3. Trimming stripped 6 bases from V and 2 bases from J, with 13 bases between. The CDR3 spells CASSWGGENTEAFL. CDR3 DNA: TGTGCCAGCAGCTGGGGTGGGGAAAACACTGAAGCTTTCTTG.

The chain carries TRBV6-5 and TRBJ2-1; 9 bases agree with TRBD2. With V trimmed by 6 bases and J by 6 bases, 12 bases remained unmatched. In germline, CDR1 is MNHEY, CDR2 SVGAGI. The CDR3 loop spans 16 amino acids. The CDR3 DNA follows: TGTGCCAGCAGCTCCACACTCAGCGGGGGGCCCAATGAGCAGTTCTTC. This encodes CASSSTLSGGPNEQFF.

The chain joins TRBV6-8 to TRBJ2-1; the match to TRBD2 covers 11 bases. CDR1 and CDR2 (germline): MNHGY, SAAAGT. Germline trimming cut 5 bases from V and 4 bases from J; bases unmatched to any gene: 7. This CDR3 has 16 amino acids. CDR3: CASSRRLAGSYNEQFF. In DNA, the CDR3 is TGTGCCAGCAGTCGTAGACTAGCGGGGAGTTACAATGAGCAGTTCTTC.

This clonotype was counted a few times. V and J are TRBV12-5 and TRBJ1-6, with a possible D match to TRBD1 (6 bases). CDR1 and CDR2 from the germline V gene are LGHNT and FRNRAP. V gave up 7 bases and J gave up 6 bases, with 7 bases separating them. This CDR3 has 12 amino acids. The CDR3 DNA reads TGTGCTAGTGTACAGGGTAATTCACCCCTCCACTTT. Translating gives CASVQGNSPLHF.

V is TRBV20-1 and J is TRBJ1-1; TRBD1 agrees at 7 bases. This CDR3 contains 14 residues. The germline V gene has CDR1 DFQATT and CDR2 SNEGSKA (reference sequence). CDR3 DNA: TGCAGCGCACAGCCAGGGGGGGGAGGCACTGAAGCTTTCTTT. Its protein product is CSAQPGGGGTEAFF.

V and J are TRBV5-1 and TRBJ2-1, with 7 bases that match TRBD2. The CDR3 is made up of 17 amino acids. The junction had 7 bases not matched to a gene; V was cut back by 1 base and J by 0 bases. Germline V lookup: CDR1 SGHRS, CDR2 YFSETQ. CDR3 sequence: CASSLRGVISSYNEQFF. As DNA, the CDR3 is TGCGCCAGCAGCTTGCGGGGGGTTATTAGCTCCTACAATGAGCAGTTCTTC.

This clonotype was recorded a few times. V and J are TRBV7-6 and TRBJ1-5; 10 nucleotides match TRBD1. CDR1 and CDR2 (germline): SGHVS, FNYEAQ. V gave up 5 bases and J gave up 0 bases; unmatched junction bases: 4. The CDR3 has 16 amino acids. This CDR3 reads CASSPGQGYSNQPQHF. CDR3 nucleotide sequence: TGTGCCAGCAGCCCGGGACAGGGGTATAGCAATCAGCCCCAGCATTTT.

The rearrangement joins TRBV7-8 to TRBJ1-1, with TRBD1 as a possible D gene (6 bases). V was clipped by 5 bases and J by 1 base, with 14 bases between them. Germline V gene lookup returns CDR1 SGHVS and CDR2 FQNEAQ. CDR3 size: 15 residues. The CDR3 sequence: CASSEAGHQNTEAFF. The CDR3 nucleotides are TGTGCCAGCAGCGAGGCGGGACACCAGAACACTGAAGCTTTCTTT.

Ten or more counts support this clonotype. The V gene is TRBV12-3 or TRBV12-4, the J gene TRBJ1-1; D remains ambiguous. V was clipped by 3 bases and J by 4 bases, with 12 bases between them. The CDR3 covers 14 residues. The DNA for the CDR3 is TGTGCCAGCAGTTTTCCAGCTTCGGGCACTGAAGCTTTCTTT. Translating it yields CASSFPASGTEAFF.

This clonotype ranks as medium-sized. This chain joins TRBV5-6 and TRBJ1-1; D remains unclear. Per the germline V gene, CDR1 is SGHDT and CDR2 is YYEEEE. The V end was cut by 0 bases, the J end by 4 bases, with 1 base between. The length of the CDR3 is 11 residues. The CDR3, as DNA: TGTGCCAGCAGCTTGGGCACTGAAGCTTTCTTT. This encodes CASSLGTEAFF.

The V gene is TRBV7-8, the J gene TRBJ1-1; possibly TRBD1 for D (6 bases). Trimming left V 5 bases short and J 3 bases short, with 22 bases between. Germline CDR1 is SGHVS and CDR2 is FQNEAQ. The CDR3 length is 17 residues. The CDR3 sequence is CASSPNPPTTGYTEAFF. The CDR3 DNA reads TGTGCCAGCAGCCCAAACCCCCCGACCACAGGGTACACTGAAGCTTTCTTT.

This clonotype was counted a few times. The chain links TRBV10-3 to TRBJ2-7; 8 bases are shared with TRBD1. V lost 4 bases to trimming and J lost 2 bases; unmatched junction nucleotides: 7. The CDR3 totals 15 residues. Germline CDR1 reads ENHRY; CDR2 reads SYGVKD. The CDR3 bases are TGTGCCATCAGTGCACGACAGGGGATCGCCTACGAGCAGTACTTC. Translation gives CAISARQGIAYEQYF.